The text below deals with one T cell receptor beta chain. This entry comes from a study of PD-L1 blockade in urothelial cancer. Patients' cancers were locally advanced or metastatic urothelial carcinomas. The germline gives CDR1 SGHDT, CDR2 YYEEEE. J gave up 2 bases and V 4 bases, and 5 bases lay outside the gene matches. This CDR3 has 14 amino acids. TCRdb's copy holds only in-frame clones and misses some; the assay was immunoSEQ multiplex PCR. The data show under 40,000 clones, roughly 82% seen once. The receptor was derived from a man aged 55 to 70 with urothelial cancer. The chain uses TRBV5-6 and TRBJ1-2; 7 nucleotides agree with TRBD1. Material: PBMCs, obtained around atezolizumab (anti-PD-L1) treatment. The CDR3 region is CASSVQDRNYGYTF. The CDR3 bases are TGTGCCAGCAGCGTGCAGGACAGGAACTATGGCTACACCTTC.